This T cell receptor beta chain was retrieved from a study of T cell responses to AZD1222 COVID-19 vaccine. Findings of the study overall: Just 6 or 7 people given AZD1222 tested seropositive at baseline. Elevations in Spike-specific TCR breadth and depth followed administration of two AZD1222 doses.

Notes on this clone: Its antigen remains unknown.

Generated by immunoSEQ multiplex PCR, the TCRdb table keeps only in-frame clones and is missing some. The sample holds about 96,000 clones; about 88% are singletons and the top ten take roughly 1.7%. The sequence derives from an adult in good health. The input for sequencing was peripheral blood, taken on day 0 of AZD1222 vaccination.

For the CDR3, the DNA is TGTGCCAGCAGTTTCCTTCTCACCTATGGCTACACCTTC. Translating it yields CASSFLLTYGYTF. This chain joins TRBV28 and TRBJ1-2; no clear D gene. The V gene lost 3 bases and the J gene lost 4 bases, with 9 bases spanning the gap. CDR3 length: 13 amino acids. CDR1 is MDHEN and CDR2 is SYDVKM in the germline V gene.